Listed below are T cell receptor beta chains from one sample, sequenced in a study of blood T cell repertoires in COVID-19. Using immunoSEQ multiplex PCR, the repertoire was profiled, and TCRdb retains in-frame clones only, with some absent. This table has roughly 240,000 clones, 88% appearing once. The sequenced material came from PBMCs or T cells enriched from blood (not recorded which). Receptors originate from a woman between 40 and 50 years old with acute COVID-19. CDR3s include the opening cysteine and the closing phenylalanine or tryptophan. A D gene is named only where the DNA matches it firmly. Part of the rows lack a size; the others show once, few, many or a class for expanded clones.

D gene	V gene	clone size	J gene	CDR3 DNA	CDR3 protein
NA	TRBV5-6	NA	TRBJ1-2	TGTGCCAGCAGCGTCGAACAGGGTTCCAGAAACTATGGCTACACCTTC	CASSVEQGSRNYGYTF
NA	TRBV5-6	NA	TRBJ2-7	TGTGCCAGCAGCTCCAGGACAGTCTCCTACGAGCAGTACTTC	CASSSRTVSYEQYF
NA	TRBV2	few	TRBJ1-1	TGTGCCAGCAGTGCACAAGGCACAGATGAAGCTTTCTTT	CASSAQGTDEAFF
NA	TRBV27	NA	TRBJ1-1	TGTGCCAGCAGTTCCCCCGGGAGACAGGCGGGGGACACTGAAGCTTTCTTT	CASSSPGRQAGDTEAFF
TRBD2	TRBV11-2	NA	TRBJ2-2	TGTGCCAGCATCAGCGGGGCCCGCGGGGAGCTGTTTTTT	CASISGARGELFF
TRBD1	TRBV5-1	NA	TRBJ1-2	TGCGCCAGCACCCGGACAGGAAACTATGGCTACACCTTC	CASTRTGNYGYTF
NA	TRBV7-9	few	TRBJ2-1	TGTGCCAGCAGCTTCTCCGAGCAACCCTACAATGAGCAGTTCTTC	CASSFSEQPYNEQFF
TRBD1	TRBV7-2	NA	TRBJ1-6	TGTGCCAGCAGCTTAGCTGCAGGGGGGAATTCACCCCTCCACTTT	CASSLAAGGNSPLHF
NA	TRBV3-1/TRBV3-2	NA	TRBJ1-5	TGTGCCAGCAGCCACCGGGTCCAGGGGTCCCAGCATTTT	CASSHRVQGSQHF
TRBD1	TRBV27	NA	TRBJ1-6	TGTGCCAGCAGCGTCCAACAGGGGGTACATAATTCACCCCTCCACTTT	CASSVQQGVHNSPLHF
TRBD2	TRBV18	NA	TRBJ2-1	TGTGCCAGCTCACCCTACCAGGAGCGGGAGGAGTTCTTC	CASSPYQEREEFF
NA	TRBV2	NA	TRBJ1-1	TGTGCCAGCAGTGACCCCTACGCGGTGACTTTCTTT	CASSDPYAVTFF
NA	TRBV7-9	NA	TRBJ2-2	TGTGCCAGCAGCTTAGGGGCATCCCACACCGGGGAGCTGTTTTTT	CASSLGASHTGELFF
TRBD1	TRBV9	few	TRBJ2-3	TGTGCCAGCAGCGACGCCCTTACGGGACAGGGGAATGGAGATACGCAGTATTTT	CASSDALTGQGNGDTQYF
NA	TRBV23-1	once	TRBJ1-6	TGCGCCAGCGGCCATCAAGACACGGGGAATTCACCCCTCCACTTT	CASGHQDTGNSPLHF
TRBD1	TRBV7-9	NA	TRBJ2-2	TGTGCCAGCAGCTCCCCCGACAGGGCCCTACCTAGATACGGGGAGCTGTTTTTT	CASSSPDRALPRYGELFF